This TCR beta chain comes out of a study of beta chain features in type 1 diabetes. The authors reverse transcribed all of the isolated RNA, so sequencing captured expressed TCRB transcripts. TCRdb's copy holds only in-frame clones and misses some; the assay was immunoSEQ multiplex PCR. The sample contains 130,000 to 150,000 clones, roughly 48% of which appear only once. Germline CDR1 reads MNHEY; CDR2 reads SMNVEV (reference sequence). The CDR3 has 14 residues. J lost 5 bases, V lost 3 bases, and 3 bases had no gene match. On average, the one heparinised blood draw given by each donor was approximately 100 mL. Sorting that relied on CD45RO/CCR7/CD25/CD127/CD95/CD27 yielded CD4+ naive, central memory, regulatory and stem cell-like memory cells.

Sequences were obtained from Tregs from blood. This chain uses TRBV27 with TRBJ1-1, with TRBD1 matching over 10 bases. This TCR derives from a man aged 18 to 29 in good health. The CDR3 loop is CASSLWTGGTEAFF. In nucleotides, the CDR3 is TGTGCCAGCAGTTTGTGGACAGGGGGGACTGAAGCTTTCTTT.